This TCR beta chain was retrieved from a study of blood T cell repertoires in COVID-19. Background on the study: The study drew acute and convalescent COVID-19 samples from the United States, Italy and Spain.

Allocation to cohorts depended on clinical history reported by the participants. This clone was counted between two and nine times. The germline gives CDR1 SGDLS, CDR2 YYNGEE. CDR3 length: 14 amino acids. V was clipped by 1 base and J by 4 bases, with 11 bases between them. As processed by the authors: Amplification of reference gene primers provided the estimated nucleated cell counts. Clones were read by immunoSEQ multiplex PCR, and TCRdb kept only the in-frame ones, dropping some. The DNA gave D and trimming, while V, J and clone size come from that table. The data hold about 200,000 clones, with approximately 73% observed a single time.

The sequencing input was PBMCs or T cells enriched from blood (not recorded which). The J gene is TRBJ1-1, the V gene TRBV9, with D unclear. The sequence came from a woman aged 45-60 years with acute COVID-19. The CDR3 loop reads CASSVRSTFTEAFF. As DNA, the CDR3 is TGTGCCAGCAGCGTACGATCCACATTCACTGAAGCTTTCTTT.